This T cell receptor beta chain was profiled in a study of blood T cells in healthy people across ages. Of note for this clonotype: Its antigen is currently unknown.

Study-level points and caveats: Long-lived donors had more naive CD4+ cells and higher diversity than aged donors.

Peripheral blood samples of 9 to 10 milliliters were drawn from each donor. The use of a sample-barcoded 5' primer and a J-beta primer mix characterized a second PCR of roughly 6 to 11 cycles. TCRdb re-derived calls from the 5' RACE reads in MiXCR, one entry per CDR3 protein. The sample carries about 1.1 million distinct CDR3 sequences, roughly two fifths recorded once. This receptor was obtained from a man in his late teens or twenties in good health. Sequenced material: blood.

CDR3 sequence (DNA): TGTGCCAGCAGCACGGAGACAGGGGGGTCTGAAGCTTTCTTT. Translating gives CASSTETGGSEAFF. V gene TRBV7-9 combines with J gene TRBJ1-1, with 9 bases fitting TRBD1. The CDR3 runs 14 residues. Germline-derived CDR1 and CDR2 are SEHNR and FQNEAQ (reference sequence). V lost 5 bases to trimming and J lost 6 bases; unmatched junction nucleotides: 7.